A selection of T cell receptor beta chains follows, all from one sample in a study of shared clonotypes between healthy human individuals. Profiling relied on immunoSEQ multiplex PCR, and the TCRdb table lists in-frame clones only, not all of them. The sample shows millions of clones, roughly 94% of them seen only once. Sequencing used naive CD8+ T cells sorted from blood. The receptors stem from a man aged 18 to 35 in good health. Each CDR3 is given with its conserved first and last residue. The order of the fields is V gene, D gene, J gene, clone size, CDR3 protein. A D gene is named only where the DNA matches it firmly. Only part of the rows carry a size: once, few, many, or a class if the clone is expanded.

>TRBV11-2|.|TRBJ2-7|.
CASSFFSGGPYEQYF
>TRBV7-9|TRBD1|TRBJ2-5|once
CASSPRTGEETQYF
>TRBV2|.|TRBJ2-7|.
CASSEINHSETYEQYF
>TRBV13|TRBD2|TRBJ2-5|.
CASSPPFGRRETQYF
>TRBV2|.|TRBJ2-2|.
CASSEEEGGPPGELFF
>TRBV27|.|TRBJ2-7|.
CASSSIPSEQYF
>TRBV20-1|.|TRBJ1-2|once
CSARPSGYTF
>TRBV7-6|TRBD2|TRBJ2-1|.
CASSLGVAGVSYNEQFF
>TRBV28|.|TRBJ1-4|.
CASKKEQGAANEKLFF
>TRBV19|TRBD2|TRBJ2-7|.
CASSIRGSGDHEQYF
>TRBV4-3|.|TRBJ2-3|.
CASSQAMAGTIGDTQYF
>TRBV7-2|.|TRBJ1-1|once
CASSFFPNPSGDEAFF
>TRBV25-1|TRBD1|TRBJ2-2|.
CASSDDRVYTGELFF